This is a list of T cell receptor beta chains from one sample in a study of blood T cell repertoires in COVID-19. Only in-frame clones appear in the TCRdb table, and some are missing; sequencing was by immunoSEQ multiplex PCR. The table includes more than 60,000 clones, more than 75% detected once. Sequenced material: peripheral blood. Receptors were obtained from a man aged 60 to 75 with acute or convalescent COVID-19. The CDR3 runs from the conserved cysteine through the conserved F or W. Each record gives: clone size, V gene, J gene, D gene, CDR3 protein, CDR3 DNA. The D gene is left open where the match is weak. Rows give clone size only sometimes, using once, few, many, or a class for an expanded clone.

-	TRBV28	TRBJ1-4	-	CASSRPGRANEKLFF	TGTGCCAGCAGTCGCCCAGGGAGGGCTAATGAAAAACTGTTTTTT
-	TRBV21-1	TRBJ2-3	-	CASPGGGRTDTQYF	TGTGCCAGCCCTGGGGGGGGGCGCACAGATACGCAGTATTTT
-	TRBV5-1	TRBJ2-1	TRBD1	CASSFRGQGNEQFF	TGCGCCAGCAGCTTTAGGGGGCAGGGCAATGAGCAGTTCTTC
-	TRBV6-5	TRBJ2-7	-	CASSTRGDEQYF	TGTGCCAGCAGTACCAGGGGGGACGAGCAGTACTTC
-	TRBV7-8	TRBJ1-4	-	CASSLGRGGSAEKLFF	TGTGCCAGCAGCTTAGGTCGGGGAGGGTCCGCTGAAAAACTGTTTTTT
-	TRBV10-3	TRBJ2-6	-	CAISETSSNWANVLTF	TGTGCCATCAGTGAGACCTCAAGCAACTGGGCCAACGTCCTGACTTTC
few	TRBV4-1	TRBJ1-1	-	CASSSEVSNTEAFF	TGCGCCAGCAGCTCCGAGGTGTCGAACACTGAAGCTTTCTTT
few	TRBV7-9	TRBJ1-1	-	CASSFSEAFF	TGTGCCAGCAGCTTCTCTGAAGCTTTCTTT
-	TRBV5-1	TRBJ2-2	TRBD1	CASSVQGANGELFF	TGCGCCAGCAGCGTACAGGGGGCTAACGGGGAGCTGTTTTTT
-	TRBV19	TRBJ2-3	-	CASSRTITDTQYF	TGTGCCAGTAGCAGGACTATAACAGATACGCAGTATTTT
-	TRBV2	TRBJ2-5	TRBD1	CASSDRGAGTGGQETQYF	TGTGCCAGCAGTGATAGGGGGGCCGGGACAGGGGGTCAAGAGACCCAGTACTTC
-	TRBV3-1/TRBV3-2	TRBJ2-3	TRBD2	CASSRQSGRDTDTQYF	TGTGCCAGCAGCCGACAAAGCGGGAGAGACACAGATACGCAGTATTTT
-	TRBV4-3	TRBJ2-3	TRBD1	CASSREGTGGGTDTQYF	TGCGCCAGCAGCCGAGAGGGGACAGGGGGAGGCACAGATACGCAGTATTTT
-	TRBV11-3	TRBJ2-3	-	CASSLDSNTQYF	TGTGCCAGCAGCTTAGATAGTAATACGCAGTATTTT
-	TRBV12-5	TRBJ2-3	-	CASVPRLGGGTADTQYF	TGTGCTAGTGTCCCCCGATTAGGGGGGGGAACTGCGGATACGCAGTATTTT
-	TRBV14	TRBJ1-2	-	CASSRTPFYYGYTF	TGTGCCAGCAGTCGGACTCCTTTTTACTATGGCTACACCTTC
-	TRBV5-5	TRBJ1-2	-	CASSLDSWAATDGYTF	TGTGCCAGCAGCTTGGACTCCTGGGCAGCAACCGATGGCTACACCTTC
few	TRBV27	TRBJ2-5	-	CASSSQRARRTQYF	TGTGCCAGCAGTTCTCAGCGGGCCCGGAGGACCCAGTACTTC
-	TRBV15	TRBJ1-1	-	CATSRGGGSGTEAFF	TGTGCCACCAGCAGAGGGGGGGGCTCGGGCACTGAAGCTTTCTTT
few	TRBV12-3/TRBV12-4	TRBJ1-2	TRBD1	CASNRDRALGYTF	TGTGCCAGCAATCGAGACAGGGCTCTTGGCTACACCTTC
few	TRBV6-2/TRBV6-3	TRBJ2-2	-	CASSRGGGTGELFF	TGTGCCAGCAGCCGAGGGGGGGGCACCGGGGAGCTGTTTTTT
-	TRBV9	TRBJ1-1	-	CASSGGIRNTEAFF	TGTGCCAGCAGCGGAGGTATTAGGAACACTGAAGCTTTCTTT
-	TRBV7-2	TRBJ2-3	-	CASSPHQVGDTQYF	TGTGCCAGCAGCCCCCACCAAGTTGGCGATACGCAGTATTTT
-	TRBV6-2/TRBV6-3	TRBJ2-7	TRBD2	CASSTGGSSYEQYF	TGTGCCAGCAGTACGGGAGGGAGCTCCTACGAGCAGTACTTC
-	TRBV5-5	TRBJ1-2	-	CASSLPGVGGYTF	TGTGCCAGCAGCTTACCGGGGGTAGGTGGCTACACCTTC
-	TRBV20-1	TRBJ2-4	-	CSATRGNIQYF	TGCAGTGCTACCAGGGGTAACATTCAGTACTTC
few	TRBV7-9	TRBJ2-1	TRBD1	CASSPRTGAYNEQFF	TGTGCCAGCAGCCCCCGGACAGGGGCCTACAATGAGCAGTTCTTC
-	TRBV18	TRBJ2-4	-	CASSPASQAENIQYF	TGTGCCAGCTCACCCGCTAGCCAAGCGGAAAACATTCAGTACTTC
-	TRBV27	TRBJ2-3	TRBD2	CASSLLAGRDTDTQYF	TGTGCCAGCAGTTTATTAGCGGGAAGGGATACAGATACGCAGTATTTT
-	TRBV5-1	TRBJ1-5	-	CASSPGERMGQPQHF	TGCGCCAGCAGCCCCGGGGAAAGAATGGGTCAGCCCCAGCATTTT
-	TRBV5-1	TRBJ1-4	-	CASSATPTNEKLFF	TGCGCCAGCAGCGCGACACCAACTAATGAAAAACTGTTTTTT
-	TRBV11-3	TRBJ2-1	-	CASSGDFYNEQFF	TGTGCCAGCAGCGGAGACTTTTACAATGAGCAGTTCTTC
-	TRBV6-1	TRBJ2-1	-	CASSEARSSYNEQFF	TGTGCCAGCAGTGAAGCCCGGAGCTCCTACAATGAGCAGTTCTTC
-	TRBV5-6	TRBJ1-4	-	CASSLGREAGEKLFF	TGTGCCAGCAGCTTGGGGCGGGAAGCGGGTGAAAAACTGTTTTTT
-	TRBV28	TRBJ2-3	TRBD2	CASSYFGGRQAGDTQYF	TGTGCCAGCAGTTATTTTGGCGGGAGGCAGGCTGGCGATACGCAGTATTTT
-	TRBV3-1/TRBV3-2	TRBJ1-4	-	CASSQANSRPAIGGNEKLFF	TGTGCCAGCAGCCAAGCTAATTCTAGACCCGCCATCGGGGGAAATGAAAAACTGTTTTTT
-	TRBV18	TRBJ1-1	TRBD1	CASSPDRVTEAFF	TGTGCCAGCTCTCCAGACAGGGTTACTGAAGCTTTCTTT
-	TRBV7-8	TRBJ2-1	-	CASSLAITARSYNEQFF	TGTGCCAGCAGCTTAGCGATAACAGCCCGCTCCTACAATGAGCAGTTCTTC
once	TRBV11-3	TRBJ2-7	-	CASSLGAGSYEQYF	TGTGCCAGCAGCTTAGGGGCAGGCTCCTACGAGCAGTACTTC
-	TRBV7-2	TRBJ2-5	TRBD2	CASSLVAGGSETQYF	TGTGCCAGCAGCTTAGTAGCGGGGGGATCAGAGACCCAGTACTTC
once	TRBV7-3	TRBJ1-1	-	CASSITTNTEAFF	TGTGCCAGCAGCATCACAACGAACACTGAAGCTTTCTTT
-	TRBV7-9	TRBJ2-7	TRBD2	CASSPLSYGRGQGGDEQYF	TGTGCCAGCAGTCCTCTCTCCTATGGTCGAGGCCAGGGAGGGGACGAGCAGTACTTC
-	TRBV7-2	TRBJ2-4	TRBD2	CASMQAGGPAKNIQYF	TGTGCCAGCATGCAAGCGGGAGGGCCGGCGAAAAACATTCAGTACTTC
-	TRBV2	TRBJ2-7	-	CASTTAYEQYF	TGTGCCAGCACAACGGCCTACGAGCAGTACTTC
-	TRBV24-1	TRBJ1-5	-	CATSDTRGGLNQPQHF	TGTGCCACCAGTGATACCCGGGGAGGGCTTAATCAGCCCCAGCATTTT
-	TRBV5-4	TRBJ2-5	TRBD1	CASSLNIRDGTGTSETQYF	TGTGCCAGCAGCTTGAATATTAGGGATGGGACAGGGACATCGGAGACCCAGTACTTC
-	TRBV7-9	TRBJ1-1	-	CASSTGRRNTEAFF	TGTGCCAGCAGCACAGGACGGCGGAACACTGAAGCTTTCTTT
-	TRBV27	TRBJ2-3	-	CASSRGQSWDTQYF	TGTGCCAGCAGTAGAGGCCAGAGCTGGGATACGCAGTATTTT
-	TRBV11-3	TRBJ1-2	-	CASPFFPNYGYTF	TGTGCCAGCCCCTTTTTTCCTAACTATGGCTACACCTTC
few	TRBV24-1	TRBJ2-1	TRBD2	CATSDQSGRAYNEQFF	TGTGCCACCAGTGATCAGAGCGGGAGGGCCTACAATGAGCAGTTCTTC